This T cell receptor (beta chain) stems from a study of Graves' ophthalmopathy and Graves' hyperthyroidism. RNA served as the template for amplifying TCR beta CDR3 regions. RT-PCR in the first round used HTBI primers; a second-round multiplex PCR followed. TCRdb redid the calling of the multiplex PCR reads with MiXCR, one entry per CDR3 protein. The sample lists roughly 420,000 distinct CDR3 sequences, around 21% occurring once. Hyperthyroidism in these 18- to 65-year-old patients was newly diagnosed, lasting under 2 months. PBMCs came from 10 ml of fresh peripheral blood. Germline CDR1 is SGDLS and CDR2 is YYNGEE. With 0 bases clipped from V and 2 bases from J, the junction kept 5 bases outside the gene matches. The CDR3 consists of 16 residues. This clonotype was seen ten or more times.

Sample: peripheral blood. This receptor was obtained from a woman aged 18-30 years with stable Graves' hyperthyroidism. The rearrangement uses TRBV9 and TRBJ2-5; TRBD2 matches 9 bases. CDR3 residues: CASSVAPAGGQETQYF. The CDR3, as DNA: TGTGCCAGCAGCGTAGCTCCGGCGGGAGGGCAAGAGACCCAGTACTTC.